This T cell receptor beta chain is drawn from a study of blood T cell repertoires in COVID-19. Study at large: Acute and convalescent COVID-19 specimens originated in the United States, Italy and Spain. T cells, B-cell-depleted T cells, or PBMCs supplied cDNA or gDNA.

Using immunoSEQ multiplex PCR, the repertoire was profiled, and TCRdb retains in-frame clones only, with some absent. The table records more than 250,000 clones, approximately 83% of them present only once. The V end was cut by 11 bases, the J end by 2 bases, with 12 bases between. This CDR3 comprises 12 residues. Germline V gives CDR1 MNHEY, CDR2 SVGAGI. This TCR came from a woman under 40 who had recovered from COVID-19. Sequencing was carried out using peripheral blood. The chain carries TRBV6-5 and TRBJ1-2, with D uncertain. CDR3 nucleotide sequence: TGTGCCGTCGCCGAGGTCAACTATGGCTACACCTTC. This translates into CAVAEVNYGYTF.